A selection of T cell receptor beta chains follows, all from one sample in a study of CXCR3-negative and CXCR3-positive naive CD8 T cells. TCRdb re-called the 5' RACE reads and shows each CDR3 protein once, DNA omitted. Found here are about 5,000 distinct CDR3 sequences; the top ten clones hold around 2%. Sequencing was performed on naive CXCR3- CD8+ T cells from blood. Receptors originate from a human donor in good health. Some clones in this sample may be carry-over from other donors' samples. Each CDR3 is given with its conserved first and last residue. Each record gives: CDR3 protein, J gene, V gene, clone size. For some rows the clone size is stated as once, few or many, or as a class when expanded; others skip it.

CDR3: CASSLGPEDTETQYF
J: TRBJ2-5
V: TRBV13
size: medium-sized

CDR3: CSVEDNSGFGRGTQYF
J: TRBJ2-3
V: TRBV29-1
size: medium-sized

CDR3: CASSQEPGYSGANVLTF
J: TRBJ2-6
V: TRBV3-1
size: -

CDR3: CASSEALDSYNEQFF
J: TRBJ2-1
V: TRBV2
size: medium-sized

CDR3: CASSSGQRRSGETQYF
J: TRBJ2-5
V: TRBV12-3/TRBV12-4
size: -

CDR3: CASSLGGNYGYTF
J: TRBJ1-2
V: TRBV7-7
size: -

CDR3: CASSYTSGAHPKSNEQFF
J: TRBJ2-1
V: TRBV6-2/TRBV6-3
size: medium-sized

CDR3: CASSLGLTNTGELFF
J: TRBJ2-2
V: TRBV7-8
size: -

CDR3: CASSQDPRKRIITDTQYF
J: TRBJ2-3
V: TRBV4-3
size: medium-sized

CDR3: CASSSLSYLTDTQYF
J: TRBJ2-3
V: TRBV7-2
size: -

CDR3: CATLHSTDDYGYTF
J: TRBJ1-2
V: TRBV2
size: medium-sized

CDR3: CASSLGAYEQYF
J: TRBJ2-7
V: TRBV7-9
size: medium-sized

CDR3: CASSQVLVGEQFF
J: TRBJ2-1
V: TRBV4-3
size: -

CDR3: CSARGDPWVDEQYF
J: TRBJ2-7
V: TRBV20-1
size: medium-sized

CDR3: CASSLTTAGANVLTF
J: TRBJ2-6
V: TRBV7-3
size: -